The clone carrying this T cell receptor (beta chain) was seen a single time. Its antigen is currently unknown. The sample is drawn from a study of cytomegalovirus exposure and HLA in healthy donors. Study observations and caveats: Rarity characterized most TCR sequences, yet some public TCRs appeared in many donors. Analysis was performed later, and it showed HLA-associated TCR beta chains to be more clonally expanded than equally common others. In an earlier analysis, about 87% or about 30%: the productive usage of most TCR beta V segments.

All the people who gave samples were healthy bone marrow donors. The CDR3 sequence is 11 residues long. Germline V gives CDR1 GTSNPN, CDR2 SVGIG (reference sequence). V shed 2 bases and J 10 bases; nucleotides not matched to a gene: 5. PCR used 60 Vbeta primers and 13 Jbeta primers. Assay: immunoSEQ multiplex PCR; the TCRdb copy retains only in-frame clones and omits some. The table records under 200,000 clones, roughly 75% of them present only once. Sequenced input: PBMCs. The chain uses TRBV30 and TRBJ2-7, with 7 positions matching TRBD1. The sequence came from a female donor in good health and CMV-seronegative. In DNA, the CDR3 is TGTGCCTGGAGTCCGGGACAGACTCAGTACTTC. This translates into CAWSPGQTQYF. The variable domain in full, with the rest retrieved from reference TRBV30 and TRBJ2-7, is SQTIHQWPATLVQPVGSPLSLECTVEGTSNPNLYWYRQAAGRGLQLLFYSVGIGQISSEVPQNLSASRPQDRQFILSSKKLLLSDSGFYLCAWSPGQTQYFGPGTRLTVT.